The table lists the clone carrying this T cell receptor beta chain with a few counts. The antigen remains undetermined. This sample was taken from a study of blood T cells in healthy people across ages. Whole-study findings and limits: The recorded TCR beta diversity per million T cells decreased in a roughly linear manner with age. The percentage of naive T cells correlated strongly with TCR beta diversity.

Deletions cut 5 bases from V and 2 bases from J, with 19 bases between. The CDR3 runs 17 residues. A second roughly 6 to 12 cycle PCR used barcoded and J-beta primers. Each CDR3 protein gets one entry after TCRdb re-called the 5' RACE reads with MiXCR. The sample includes just under 900,000 distinct CDR3 sequences, about 30% of them seen just once. The TCR sequence derives from an elderly woman in good health. This chain uses TRBV12-3 or TRBV12-4 with TRBJ2-1; D tentatively reads TRBD1 or TRBD2 (5 bases each). Sequencing used blood. CDR3 sequence: CASSGSPTGPPYNEQFF. The CDR3 DNA reads as TGTGCCAGCAGTGGAAGCCCTACGGGACCCCCCTACAATGAGCAGTTCTTC.